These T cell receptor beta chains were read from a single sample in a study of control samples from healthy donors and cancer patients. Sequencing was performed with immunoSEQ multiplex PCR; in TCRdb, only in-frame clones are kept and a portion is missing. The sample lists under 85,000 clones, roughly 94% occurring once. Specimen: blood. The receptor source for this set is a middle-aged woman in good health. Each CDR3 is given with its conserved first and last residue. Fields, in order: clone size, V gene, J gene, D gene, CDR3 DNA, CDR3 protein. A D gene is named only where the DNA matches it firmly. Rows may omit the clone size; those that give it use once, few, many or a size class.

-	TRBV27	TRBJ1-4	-	TGTGCCAGCAGTAGCAGGGTTTTTGAAAAACTGTTTTTT	CASSSRVFEKLFF
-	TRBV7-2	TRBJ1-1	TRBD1	TGTGCCAGCAGCCCACGACAGGGGGGCACTGAAGCTTTCTTT	CASSPRQGGTEAFF
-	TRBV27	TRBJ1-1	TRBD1	TGTGCCAGCAGCCGACGGACAGGGAGAGTGGCTGAAGCTTTCTTT	CASSRRTGRVAEAFF
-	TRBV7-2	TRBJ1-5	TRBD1	TGTGCCAGCAGCTCAGGACAGGGAGATAGCAATCAGCCCCAGCATTTT	CASSSGQGDSNQPQHF
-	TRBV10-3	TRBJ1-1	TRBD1	TGTGCCATCAGTGGAGGAGGGGGCCCTTTTAACACTGAAGCTTTCTTT	CAISGGGGPFNTEAFF
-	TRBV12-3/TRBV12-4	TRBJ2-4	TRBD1	TGTGCCAGCAGTTTGACAGGGGTTCGCTTAGGCTTC	CASSLTGVRLGF
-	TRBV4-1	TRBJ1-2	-	TGCGCCAGCAGCCAAGATCCGGGGGTAAAGGGCTACACCTTC	CASSQDPGVKGYTF
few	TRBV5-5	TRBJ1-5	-	TGTGCCAGCAGCTTCCAGGGGAGCCAGCCCCAGCATTTT	CASSFQGSQPQHF
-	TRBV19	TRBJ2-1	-	TGTGCCAGTAGTATAGCGGGAAGGGGGTTAAATGAGCAGTTCTTC	CASSIAGRGLNEQFF
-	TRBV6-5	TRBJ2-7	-	TGTGCCAGCAGCCGTATAAGGGCCCTACCCTACGAGCAGTACTTC	CASSRIRALPYEQYF
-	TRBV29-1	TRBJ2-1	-	TGCAGCGTTGGGTCTGGCCTATACAATGAGCAGTTCTTC	CSVGSGLYNEQFF
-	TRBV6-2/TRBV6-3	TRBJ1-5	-	TGTGCCAGCAGTTCCCTGCGACGAGGTCAGCCCCAGCATTTT	CASSSLRRGQPQHF
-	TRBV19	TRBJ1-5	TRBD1	TGTGCCAGTCGACAGGGAGGAATGATCAATCAGCCCCAGCATTTT	CASRQGGMINQPQHF
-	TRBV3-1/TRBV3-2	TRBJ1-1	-	TGTGCCAGCAGCCAAGACAGGGGTAGCGCTGAAGCTTTCTTT	CASSQDRGSAEAFF
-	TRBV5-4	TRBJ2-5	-	TGTGCCAGCAGCCCCTTGGACAGCTCCCTTTTCCAGTACTTC	CASSPLDSSLFQYF
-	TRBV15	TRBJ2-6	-	TGTGCCACCAGCAGGCAAAGCTCTGGGGCCAACGTCCTGACTTTC	CATSRQSSGANVLTF
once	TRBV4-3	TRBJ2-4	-	TGCGCCAGCAGCCAAGACTCGGTGGACATTCAGTACTTC	CASSQDSVDIQYF
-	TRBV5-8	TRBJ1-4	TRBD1	TGTGCCAGCAGCTTGGGACAGGGGTTGTCGGCTAATGAAAAACTGTTTTTT	CASSLGQGLSANEKLFF
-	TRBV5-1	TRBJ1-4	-	TGCGCCAGCAGCACTGGCGGGACACCAAATGAAAAACTGTTTTTT	CASSTGGTPNEKLFF
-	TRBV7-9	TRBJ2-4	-	TGTGCCAGCAGCGTCGGGGCCAAAAACATTCAGTACTTC	CASSVGAKNIQYF
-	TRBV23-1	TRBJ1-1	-	TGCGCCAGCAGTCAATCTTCGGGGGGCGAGCGGGACACTGAAGCTTTCTTT	CASSQSSGGERDTEAFF
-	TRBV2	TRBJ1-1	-	TGTGCCAGCAGTGGGTTTAGGACAGATAAAAACACTGAAGCTTTCTTT	CASSGFRTDKNTEAFF
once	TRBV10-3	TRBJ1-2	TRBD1	TGTGCCACTAGGGACAGAACTGACTATGGCTACACCTTC	CATRDRTDYGYTF
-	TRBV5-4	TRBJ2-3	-	TGTGCCAGCAGCAATAGAGACACAGATACGCAGTATTTT	CASSNRDTDTQYF
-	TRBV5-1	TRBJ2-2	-	TGCGCCAGCAGCTTGGGGACAACGGCTCCGGGGGAGCTGTTTTTT	CASSLGTTAPGELFF
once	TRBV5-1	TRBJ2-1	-	TGCGCCAGCAGCTCCCAGGGGGAGGGCCCGGAGCAGTTCTTC	CASSSQGEGPEQFF
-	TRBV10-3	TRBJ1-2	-	TGTGCCATCAGCCTGGGTCAGCGGGATGGCTACACCTTC	CAISLGQRDGYTF
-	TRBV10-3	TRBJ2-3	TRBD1	TGTGCCATCAGAGACAGGGGGCTCCGCACAGATACGCAGTATTTT	CAIRDRGLRTDTQYF
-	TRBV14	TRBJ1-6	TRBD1	TGTGCCAGCAGCCAAGTGACCGGGACAGCGAATTCACCCCTCCACTTT	CASSQVTGTANSPLHF
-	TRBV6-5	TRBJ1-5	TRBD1	TGTGCCAGCAGGCCTACAGGGGTGCGTCAGCCCCAGCATTTT	CASRPTGVRQPQHF
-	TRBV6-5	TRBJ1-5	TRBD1	TGTGCCAGCAGTTACTCGCAGGGGGCGGTCCAGCCCCAGCATTTT	CASSYSQGAVQPQHF
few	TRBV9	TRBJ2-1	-	TGTGCCAGCAGCGCACGACTAGTGAGCCCCTCGGATGAGCAGTTCTTC	CASSARLVSPSDEQFF
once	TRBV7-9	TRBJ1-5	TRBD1	TGTGCCAGCAGCCCCCTGCAGGGGGGCGACCAGCCCCAGCATTTT	CASSPLQGGDQPQHF
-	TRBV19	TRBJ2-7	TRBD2	TGTGCCAGTAGAAGTATAGAGGCGGGGGATTACGAGAAGCAGTACTTC	CASRSIEAGDYEKQYF
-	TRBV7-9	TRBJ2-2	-	TGTGCCAGCAGCCCACCCGGGACCATAGTTACCGGGGAGCTGTTTTTT	CASSPPGTIVTGELFF
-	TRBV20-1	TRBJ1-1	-	TGCAGTGCTAGTGTTGCTTGGGGGCAGACGGACACTGAAGCTTTCTTT	CSASVAWGQTDTEAFF
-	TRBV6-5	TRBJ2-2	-	TGTGCCAGCAGTTACTATCAACTCAACGGGGAGCTGTTTTTT	CASSYYQLNGELFF
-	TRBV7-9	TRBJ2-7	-	TGTGCCAGCAGCCTTGGTCCAGCCCTGGAGCAGTACTTC	CASSLGPALEQYF
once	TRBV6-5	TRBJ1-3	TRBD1	TGTGCCAGCAGTTCAACAGGGGTCTCTGGAAACACCATATATTTT	CASSSTGVSGNTIYF
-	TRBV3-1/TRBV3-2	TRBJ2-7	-	TGTGCCAGCAGCCTTTCGAGGGACGAGCAGTACTTC	CASSLSRDEQYF